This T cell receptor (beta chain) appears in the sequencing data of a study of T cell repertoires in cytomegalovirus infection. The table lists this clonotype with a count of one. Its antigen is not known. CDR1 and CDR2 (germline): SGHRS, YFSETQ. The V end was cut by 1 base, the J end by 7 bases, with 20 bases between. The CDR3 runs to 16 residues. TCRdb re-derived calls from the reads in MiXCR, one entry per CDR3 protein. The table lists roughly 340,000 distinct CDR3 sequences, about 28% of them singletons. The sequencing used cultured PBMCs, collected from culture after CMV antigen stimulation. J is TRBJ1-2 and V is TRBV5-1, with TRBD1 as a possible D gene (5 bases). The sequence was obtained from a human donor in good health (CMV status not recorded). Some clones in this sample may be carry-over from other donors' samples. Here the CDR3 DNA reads TGCGCCAGCAGCTTGCCCCGGCCAAGGGGCCTGGGTGGCTACACCTTC. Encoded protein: CASSLPRPRGLGGYTF.